Given below is one T cell receptor beta chain in context. Data came from immunoSEQ multiplex PCR; TCRdb stores just in-frame clones and leaves some out. Of some 41,000 clones detected, approximately 82% appear once; the ten largest clones hold 4% to 5.5%. The record originates from a study of blood T cell repertoires in COVID-19. V shed 4 bases, J shed 9 bases, and the junction held 7 bases outside the gene matches. The CDR3 totals 16 residues. The germline gives CDR1 SGHRS, CDR2 YFSETQ. The sample was peripheral blood. The chain employs TRBV5-1 and TRBJ2-1, with TRBD2 matching over 16 bases. This sequence was found in a woman aged 70-85 years with acute or convalescent COVID-19. CDR3 nucleotide sequence: TGCGCCAGCAGCCCCCCCGGGACTAGCGGGAGGGGTGAGCAGTTCTTC. Protein: CASSPPGTSGRGEQFF.